The 10 T cell receptor beta chains presented below share a single source sample, sequenced in a study of preoperative IRX-2 immunotherapy in early breast cancer. Treatment noted: preoperative locoregional IRX-2 cytokine immunotherapy. Data came from immunoSEQ multiplex PCR; TCRdb stores just in-frame clones and leaves some out. The table shows about 38,000 clones, with roughly 80% occurring only once. The source material was lymph node tissue, sampled after IRX-2 immunotherapy. The receptor set was obtained from a human donor with breast cancer.

V and J are TRBV7-1 and TRBJ2-2; 8 positions match TRBD1. TRBV7-1 falls under the ORF class, with uncertain function. The CDR3 covers 15 residues. J was trimmed by 6 bases and V by 7 bases; bases with no gene match: 10. The CDR3 is CASTADRGRAGELFF. CDR3 in DNA: TGTGCCAGCACCGCCGACAGGGGAAGGGCCGGGGAGCTGTTTTTT.

The V and J genes are TRBV11-3 and TRBJ2-7, with 8 bases matching TRBD1. This CDR3 is built from 14 residues. Germline CDR1 reads SGHNT; CDR2 reads YENEEA. V lost 5 bases, J lost 7 bases, and 10 bases stayed unmatched. In nucleotides, the CDR3 is TGTGCCAGCAGCCCCGGGACAGGCCTCGGAGAGCAGTACTTC. Protein product: CASSPGTGLGEQYF.

There are a few counts of this clone. This chain joins TRBV15 and TRBJ1-1, with TRBD1 matching over 9 bases. CDR3 length equals 14 residues. The germline V gene has CDR1 LNHNV and CDR2 YYDKDF (reference sequence). V lost 3 bases, J lost 11 bases, and 10 bases stayed unmatched. CDR3 loop: CATSSGGTGIDAFF. CDR3 sequence (DNA): TGTGCCACCAGCAGCGGGGGGACAGGGATTGATGCTTTCTTT.

V is TRBV7-4 and J is TRBJ2-7, with a possible D match to TRBD2 (6 bases). This CDR3 spans 13 amino acids. V dropped 5 bases and J dropped 6 bases, with 14 bases sitting between them. The V gene's germline CDR1 is SGHVT and CDR2 SQSDAQ. The CDR3 loop is CASSLEGIGEQYF. CDR3 nucleotides: TGTGCCAGCAGCCTGGAGGGCATCGGCGAGCAGTACTTC.

The V call is TRBV25-1, the J call TRBJ1-2, with TRBD1 matching over 7 bases. The CDR3 contains 14 residues. Germline V gene lookup returns CDR1 MGHDK and CDR2 SYGVNS. V gave up 5 bases and J gave up 12 bases; unmatched junction bases: 15. The CDR3 DNA sequence: TGTGCCAGCAGTTCTCGGGACAGCTTAACCCCAGACACCTTC. Encoded protein: CASSSRDSLTPDTF.

The rearrangement links TRBV6-8 to TRBJ1-2, with TRBD1 matching over 9 bases. The CDR3 runs to 13 residues. Trimming took 6 bases from V and 8 from J; bases not matched to a gene: 7. Germline values: CDR1 MNHGY, CDR2 SAAAGT. As DNA, the CDR3 is TGTGCCAGCAGACCTGACAGGGGGAAAGGCTACACCTTC. Its translation: CASRPDRGKGYTF.

This clone is a singleton in its sample. This rearrangement joins TRBV29-1 to TRBJ2-7; 11 bases fit TRBD2. With 0 bases clipped from V and 13 bases from J, the junction kept 8 bases outside the gene matches. CDR1 is SQVTM and CDR2 is ANQGSEA in the germline V gene. The CDR3 has 13 amino acids. CDR3 sequence: CSVEESLAGGKYF. The CDR3 bases are TGCAGCGTTGAAGAGTCCCTAGCGGGGGGAAAATACTTC.

V gene TRBV19 combines with J gene TRBJ1-4, with 10 bases identical to TRBD1. Per the germline V gene, CDR1 is LNHDA and CDR2 is SQIVND (reference sequence). The V segment lost 6 bases and the J segment 10 bases; nucleotides outside the gene matches: 14. This CDR3 is 16 amino acids long. The CDR3 sequence is CASRPERQGAKGKLFF. The CDR3 DNA reads as TGTGCCAGTAGACCCGAACGACAGGGGGCAAAAGGAAAACTGTTTTTT.

The CDR3 DNA sequence: TGCGCCAGCAGCTCTAACAGGGACGCCTTTGCAACTAATGAAAAACTGTTTTTT. The encoded protein is CASSSNRDAFATNEKLFF. The rearrangement uses TRBV5-1 and TRBJ1-4, with D possibly being TRBD1 (6 bases). The CDR3 totals 18 residues. The V gene lost 3 bases and the J gene lost 0 bases, with 18 bases spanning the gap. From germline, CDR1 is SGHRS and CDR2 YFSETQ.

The J gene is TRBJ2-2, the V gene TRBV29-1; 8 nucleotides match TRBD2. There are 14 residues in the CDR3. Trimming at V came to 5 bases and at J to 0 bases, leaving 2 bases not matched to a gene. In germline, CDR1 is SQVTM, CDR2 ANQGSEA. The CDR3 bases are TGCAGCGTTAGAGCGGGGGCGAACACCGGGGAGCTGTTTTTT. Its protein is CSVRAGANTGELFF.